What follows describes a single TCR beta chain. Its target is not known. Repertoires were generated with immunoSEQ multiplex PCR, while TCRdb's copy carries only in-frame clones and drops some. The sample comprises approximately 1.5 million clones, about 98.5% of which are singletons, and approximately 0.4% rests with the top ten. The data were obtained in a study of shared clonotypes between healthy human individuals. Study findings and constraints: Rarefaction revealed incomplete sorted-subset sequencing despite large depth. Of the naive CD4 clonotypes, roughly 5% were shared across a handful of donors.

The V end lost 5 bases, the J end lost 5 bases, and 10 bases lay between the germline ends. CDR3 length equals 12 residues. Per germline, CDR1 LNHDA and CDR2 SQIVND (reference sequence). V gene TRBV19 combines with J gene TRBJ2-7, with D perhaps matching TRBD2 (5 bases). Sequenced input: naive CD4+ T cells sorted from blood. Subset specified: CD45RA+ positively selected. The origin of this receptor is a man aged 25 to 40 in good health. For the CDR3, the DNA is TGTGCCAGTAGTGTCTTCGGGAACGAGCAGTACTTC. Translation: CASSVFGNEQYF.